These 19 T cell receptor beta chains originate from one sample sequenced in a study of spatial heterogeneity in lung cancer. Each CDR3 protein is one row after TCRdb ran MiXCR on the 5' RACE reads. This sample yields about 39,000 distinct CDR3 sequences, of which roughly 6% are seen a single time; roughly 10% belongs to the top ten. Time point indicated: sample taken at primary tumor resection. Whole RNA came from tumor, nontumor lung or frozen PBMC and was sequenced without being sorted. The sample in question was PBMCs, obtained at surgery. The receptors come from a male donor with early-stage non-small cell lung cancer.

This clonotype was seen ten or more times. The chain is built from TRBV12-3 or TRBV12-4 and TRBJ2-1, with TRBD2 as a possible D gene (6 bases). V dropped 5 bases and J dropped 6 bases, with 14 bases sitting between them. This CDR3 has 14 amino acids. The DNA for the CDR3 is TGTGCCAGCAGTCCATACCCCGGGGGCAATGAGCAGTTCTTC. Translating gives CASSPYPGGNEQFF.

J is TRBJ1-1 and V is TRBV12-3 or TRBV12-4, with D perhaps matching TRBD1 (5 bases). With 5 bases removed from V and 5 bases from J, the gap between germline ends came to 18 bases. CDR3 length: 15 amino acids. In DNA, the CDR3 is TGTGCCAGCAGTCACAGTGTGGGCAAGGGGACTGAAGCTTTCTTT. Encoded protein: CASSHSVGKGTEAFF.

This clonotype was counted at least ten times. This sequence joins TRBV12-3 or TRBV12-4 and TRBJ2-3, with 7 bases that match TRBD2. The V gene end was trimmed by 6 bases and the J gene end by 2 bases; junction bases not matched to a gene: 8. The CDR3 totals 15 residues. DNA for the CDR3: TGTGCCAGCAGGGGTGGGACTACGCCCACAGATACGCAGTATTTT. This gives the protein CASRGGTTPTDTQYF.

This clonotype was recorded many times. This chain joins TRBV12-3 or TRBV12-4 and TRBJ2-1; 12 bases map to TRBD2. The CDR3 length is 16 residues. J lost 6 bases, V lost 6 bases, and 9 bases had no gene match. The DNA for the CDR3 is TGTGCCAGCAGCCCCCCGCTACTAGCGGGGGGCAATGAGCAGTTCTTC. It translates to CASSPPLLAGGNEQFF.

The J gene is TRBJ2-7, the V gene TRBV6-1, with TRBD1 as a possible D gene (5 bases). CDR3 length: 13 amino acids. Germline V gene data show CDR1 as MNHNS and CDR2 as SASEGT. V was cut by 3 bases and J by 3 bases, with 9 bases left in between. The CDR3 here is CASSEDTDYEQYF. The CDR3 nucleotides are TGTGCCAGCAGTGAGGACACCGACTACGAGCAGTACTTC.

The table lists this clonotype with many counts. The chain couples TRBV28 to TRBJ1-5; D gene ambiguous. Trimming shortened V by 4 bases and J by 3 bases, and 10 bases separated the two germline ends. The CDR3 length is 14 residues. The V gene's germline CDR1 is MDHEN and CDR2 SYDVKM. CDR3 region: CASSSPADNQPQHF. DNA for the CDR3: TGTGCCAGCAGTTCTCCGGCCGACAATCAGCCCCAGCATTTT.

In its sample, this clonotype was seen many times. The DNA of the CDR3 is TGCAGTGCCGACGGTACAGACAGGGGAGGCGAGACCCAGTACTTC. It specifies CSADGTDRGGETQYF. This chain uses TRBV20-1 with TRBJ2-5; TRBD1 matches 8 bases. The CDR3 totals 15 residues. J lost 5 bases, V lost 6 bases, and 14 bases had no gene match. Germline values: CDR1 DFQATT, CDR2 SNEGSKA (reference sequence).

This clonotype has more than one count but fewer than ten. The rearrangement links TRBV7-2 to TRBJ2-1, with TRBD1 identical over 8 bases. This CDR3 has 15 residues. CDR1 and CDR2 from the germline V gene are SGHTA and FQGNSA. The junction had 3 bases not matched to a gene; V was cut back by 2 bases and J by 3 bases. CDR3 sequence reads: CASSLRTGRYNEQFF. CDR3 DNA sequence: TGTGCCAGCAGCTTACGGACAGGGCGCTACAATGAGCAGTTCTTC.

Only a few counts were recorded for this clonotype. The chain has TRBV28 and TRBJ2-4; 8 bases match TRBD2. The CDR3 contains 16 residues. Germline values: CDR1 MDHEN, CDR2 SYDVKM. V shed 6 bases, J shed 0 bases, and the junction held 7 bases outside the gene matches. The CDR3, as DNA: TGTGCCAGCAGGCGGGCCCGGGGGGGAGCCAAAAACATTCAGTACTTC. Translation: CASRRARGGAKNIQYF.

This clonotype has ten or more counts. V gene TRBV11-2 combines with J gene TRBJ1-2, with D possibly TRBD1 on 6 matching bases. The CDR3 loop spans 15 amino acids. V lost 5 bases to trimming and J lost 4 bases, with 17 bases between them. Germline CDR1 is SGHAT and CDR2 is FQNNGV. This CDR3 is CASSRNRVLSYGYTF. DNA for the CDR3: TGTGCCAGCAGCAGAAACAGGGTTCTATCCTATGGCTACACCTTC.

This clonotype was picked up many times. The V and J genes are TRBV7-8 and TRBJ1-5; 9 bases map to TRBD1. This CDR3 is 14 amino acids long. The germline V gene has CDR1 SGHVS and CDR2 FQNEAQ. J gave up 4 bases and V 3 bases, and 1 base lay outside the gene matches. This chain's CDR3 is CASSFGTGNQPQHF. The CDR3 bases are TGTGCCAGCAGCTTTGGGACAGGGAATCAGCCCCAGCATTTT. The full variable domain, its missing parts supplied by reference TRBV7-8 and TRBJ1-5, is GAGVSQSPRYKVAKRGQDVALRCDPISGHVSLFWYQQALGQGPEFLTYFQNEAQLDKSGLPSDRFFAERPEGSVSTLKIQRTQQEDSAVYLCASSFGTGNQPQHFGDGTRLSIL.

This clonotype has ten or more counts. V usage is TRBV2 and J usage is TRBJ2-5, with TRBD1 identical over 7 bases. This CDR3 contains 15 residues. Germline V lookup: CDR1 SNHLY, CDR2 FYNNEI. J was trimmed by 2 bases and V by 0 bases; bases with no gene match: 3. The CDR3 reads CASSEAGTAQETQYF. The CDR3 DNA reads as TGTGCCAGCAGTGAAGCCGGGACAGCACAAGAGACCCAGTACTTC.

The chain recombines TRBV12-3 or TRBV12-4 with TRBJ1-4; D might be TRBD1 (5 bases). Trimming left V 1 base short and J 8 bases short, with 8 bases between. The CDR3 is made up of 13 amino acids. The CDR3: CASSLGGKEKLFF. The CDR3 nucleotides read TGTGCCAGCAGTTTAGGGGGGAAGGAAAAACTGTTTTTT.

This clonotype was observed at least ten times. The CDR3 loop is CASSLTARSYEQYF. CDR3 bases: TGTGCCAGCAGCTTAACGGCCAGGAGCTACGAGCAGTACTTC. The chain joins TRBV7-9 to TRBJ2-7, with D hard to call. CDR3 length: 14 residues. CDR1 and CDR2 from the germline V gene are SEHNR and FQNEAQ (reference sequence). Trimming stripped 2 bases from V and 3 bases from J, with 11 bases between.

This clonotype was observed many times. V gene TRBV7-2 combines with J gene TRBJ2-2; possible D gene TRBD1, 5 bases. V lost 6 bases to trimming and J lost 8 bases, with 16 bases between them. Germline V gene sequence: CDR1 SGHTA, CDR2 FQGNSA. CDR3 size: 14 residues. The CDR3 DNA follows: TGTGCCAGCAGTTCAGGGCCTCTATCTGGGGAGCTGTTTTTT. Translated, it gives CASSSGPLSGELFF.

The table lists this clonotype with many counts. This chain links TRBV28 with TRBJ2-2; maybe TRBD1 (6 bases). Per the germline V gene, CDR1 is MDHEN and CDR2 is SYDVKM. Trimming shortened V by 3 bases and J by 6 bases, and 11 bases separated the two germline ends. The CDR3 loop spans 14 amino acids. CDR3 residues: CASSLGHGAGELFF. The CDR3, as DNA: TGTGCCAGCAGTTTGGGACACGGGGCCGGGGAGCTGTTTTTT.

In its sample, this clonotype was seen many times. The junction departs from the called germline gene at one end, perhaps through a read error. V and J are TRBV7-7 and TRBJ2-3; 7 bases are shared with TRBD2. The CDR3 is made up of 16 amino acids. Germline lookup yields CDR1 SSHAT and CDR2 FNYEAQ (reference sequence). In DNA form, the CDR3 reads TGTGCTAGCAGCTTAGGAGCGGGACTTAGCACAGATACGCAGTATTTT. It codes for CASSLGAGLSTDTQYF.

This chain connects TRBV7-9 to TRBJ2-7; D assignment may be TRBD1 or TRBD2 (6 bases each). CDR3 length: 16 residues. Trimming took off 5 bases at V and 3 bases at J, with 20 bases between the two ends. CDR1 SEHNR and CDR2 FQNEAQ come from the germline V gene (reference sequence). The CDR3 DNA reads as TGTGCCAGCAGCGCATTAGGGGGAGGCACGAGCTACGAGCAGTACTTC. This translates into CASSALGGGTSYEQYF.

This clonotype was seen only a few times. The chain carries TRBV12-3 or TRBV12-4 and TRBJ1-1, with 7 bases aligning to TRBD1. The CDR3 extends over 13 amino acids. V lost 7 bases and J lost 12; bases outside the gene matches: 14. This chain's CDR3 is CASTEVRGHRSFF. In DNA, the CDR3 is TGTGCCAGCACCGAAGTTAGGGGGCATCGGTCTTTCTTT.